This TCR beta chain was captured by sequencing in a study of beta chain features in type 1 diabetes (dated by TCRdb to the late 2010s). Background on the whole study: Mean age, gender distribution, total cell number and subset yield did not differ between patients and healthy donors. A total of roughly 99 million sorted cells were examined across all samples, and the number of cells per subset was strongly correlated with RNA yield. The study compared the TCRB repertoires of sorted circulating CD4+ T cell subsets in recently diagnosed type 1 diabetes patients with those in matched healthy donors. Regulatory and stem cell-like memory subsets were isolated from only 8 patients and roughly 8 healthy donors, whereas naive and central memory subsets came from all 28 donors. Findings and caveats that apply to the study as a whole: Shorter templates might have been favored by PCR, but patient and control samples were amplified and corrected together, so both groups would have been affected equally by any skew. Because the HLA sub-analyses included only small numbers of individuals, any influence of HLA type on TCRB rearrangement was left unresolved. Patients with type 1 diabetes made fewer insertions and deleted more nucleotides at VDJ recombination sites, implying thymic rearrangement abnormalities. Naive, central memory and regulatory TCRB repertoires appeared more similar among patients than among healthy donors. A moderate but significant shortening of TCRB CDR3 length was observed in type 1 diabetes patients in all four CD4+ subsets. Because cDNA was sequenced instead of genomic DNA, activated cells with high expression could be over-represented, although the groups did not differ in activation or CD3 levels.

The entire amount of isolated RNA was reverse transcribed using the High Capacity cDNA Reverse Transcription Kit, so the sequenced TCRB transcripts were expressed ones. Deep immunoSEQ sequencing was applied to naive, central memory and regulatory T cell samples, giving an average of about 3.4 million total reads per sample. After sorted cells were lysed in RLT buffer, RNA was extracted with DNase-treated RNeasy Micro or Mini kits, with the choice depending on cell number. Each cell subset was processed on its own to prevent cross-contamination, while patient and healthy donor samples were processed together. Using the immunoSEQ multiplex PCR, TCRB sequences were amplified from cDNA into 87-bp fragments spanning the CDR3 region. The amplicons were sequenced using the Illumina HiSeq platform. The source study handled its data this way. PCR bias was corrected computationally using synthetic template baselines, and reads within Hamming distance 2 were collapsed, with unmergeable singletons discarded. Reads were aligned against IMGT so that V, D and J genes, CDR3 length and insertions or deletions at six rearrangement sites could be assigned. Within each subset, clonotype counts were normalized to sorted cell number, and only after that were true diversity and Gini coefficients computed with the tcR R package. The overlap coefficient, calculated on TCRB nucleotide sequences, was used to measure repertoire sharing. In its TCRdb copy, this immuneACCESS table keeps in-frame sequences only and misses some clones. Where compared with another copy, unresolved V genes explain less than half of these, and the others have no known cause. V and J calls and clone size are those listed in that table; D and trimming were worked out from the DNA. This sample holds 120,000 to 150,000 clones; about 13% were observed only once. Roughly 1.4% of the sample is held by the ten biggest clonotypes.

V and J lose 6 bases and 5 bases, and a span of 15 bases separates them. As encoded in the germline V gene (reference sequence), CDR1 is MNHEY while CDR2 is SMNVEV. The CDR3 has 14 amino acids, counting the end cysteine and phenylalanine. The kept DNA is CDR3 alone, 42 bases in frame from the first base. In the case of this clone: Its antigen target is currently unknown. Base qualities were left out, and no much larger clone turns up one base away.

From each donor, a single peripheral blood sample of roughly 0.11 L on average was drawn into heparinised tubes. Naive, central memory, regulatory and stem cell-like memory CD4+ T cells were sorted on a BD FACSAria II using a panel including CD45RO, CCR7, CD25, CD127, CD95 and CD27. All sorted populations exceeded 98% purity. PBMCs were separated immediately by Lymphoprep density gradient centrifugation and were stained directly, without being cultured. To minimize batch effects, samples were stained and sorted in pairs, one healthy donor with one patient per experiment. The receptor was derived from a man aged 18-30 years with type 1 diabetes. Sequencing was performed on central memory CD4+ T cells from blood. Recombination joined TRBV27 with TRBJ2-3; no D gene is confidently identified. CDR3 loop: CASRARPSGDTQYF. In nucleotide form, the sequence is TGTGCCAGCAGAGCCCGGCCCTCGGGAGATACGCAGTATTTT.